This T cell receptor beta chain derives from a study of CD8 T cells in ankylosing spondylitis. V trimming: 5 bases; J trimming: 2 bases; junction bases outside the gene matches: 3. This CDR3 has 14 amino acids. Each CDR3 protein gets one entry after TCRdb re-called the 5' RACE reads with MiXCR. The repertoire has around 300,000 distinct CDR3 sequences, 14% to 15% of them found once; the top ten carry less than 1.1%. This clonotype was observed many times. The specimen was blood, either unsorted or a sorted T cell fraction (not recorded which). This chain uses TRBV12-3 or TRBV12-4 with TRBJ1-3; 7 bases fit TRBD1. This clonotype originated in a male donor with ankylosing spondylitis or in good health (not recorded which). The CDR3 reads CASSLQGAGNTIYF. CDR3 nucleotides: TGTGCCAGCAGTCTCCAGGGGGCTGGAAACACCATATATTTT.